This TCR beta chain was captured by sequencing in a study of T cells in women clearing cervical HPV infection. Study-wide results and limits: TRBV6-7 relative abundance averaged approximately 0.1% in cases and 0.15% to 0.2% in controls. Repertoire richness, not evenness, was significantly elevated in CIN3+ cases versus controls.

Each participant carried one incident cervical HPV16 infection only. As for this clone: Antigen specificity is unknown. Sequencing ends 3 residues short of the CDR3 end; the germline J gene provides the rest.

Some clones are missing from TCRdb's copy, which holds only in-frame ones; the method was immunoSEQ multiplex PCR. Here the sample table reports about 48,000 clones. Trimming removed 6 bases from V and 3 bases from J; junction bases left unmatched: 2. CDR1 is SNHLY, CDR2 FYNNEI, per germline. This CDR3 has 13 residues. The chain couples TRBV2 to TRBJ2-1; TRBD2 aligns across 7 bases. The sample consisted of blood buffy coat. The origin of this receptor is a woman between 18 and 70 years old with a cervical HPV16 infection that either progressed to CIN3+ or cleared (not recorded which). The CDR3 bases that were read are TGTGCCAGCAGGCGGGGGAACTACAATGAG. It codes for CASRRGNYNE. The full CDR3 is CASRRGNYNEQFF. The complete variable domain, with remaining parts taken from reference TRBV2 and TRBJ2-1, reads EPEVTQTPSHQVTQMGQEVILRCVPISNHLYFYWYRQILGQKVEFLVSFYNNEISEKSEIFDDQFSVERPDGSNFTLKIRSTKLEDSAMYFCASRRGNYNEQFFGPGTRLTVL.